This record covers a single T cell receptor (beta chain). Its antigen is not yet known. The record has no base qualities; no much larger clone is one base away. TCRbeta CDR3 regions were amplified from genomic DNA using the immunoSEQ Assay, a bias-controlled multiplex PCR. In the original analysis: Nucleated cell counts per sample were estimated from amplification of reference gene primers within the assay. To quantify the absolute abundance of each unique TCRbeta CDR3 rearrangement, sequence reads were collapsed and filtered. For each sample, productive Simpson clonality was calculated as the square root of Simpson's diversity index over productive rearrangements. TCRdb's version of the immuneACCESS table is confined to in-frame rearrangements and falls short of the full clone set. An unresolved V gene accounts for under half of the shortfall where checked; the remainder is of unknown origin. V, J and clone size derive from that table, while D and trimming were established from the DNA sequence. The sample includes 190,000 or so clones, with about 82% observed a single time. Together, the top ten hold roughly 9.1% of the sample.

This sample was included in a study of blood T cell repertoires in COVID-19 (TCRdb year 2020). Regarding the complete study: The collaborator samples originated in the United States, Italy and Spain and spanned the acute and convalescent phases of COVID-19. A de-identified subject ID, COVID-19 status, age in years and sex were almost always included in the sample metadata. Deeply sampled blood TCRbeta repertoires from subjects exposed to, actively infected with, or recovered from COVID-19 were included in the dataset. The samples were drawn from the first 160 participants of the ongoing ImmuneRACE study and from 1,254 subjects provided by 6 global collaborators. Where available, HLA class I and class II types were obtained from metadata supplied by the sample provider rather than from assay-based typing. The repertoires were released in a freely available public database intended as a resource for research on the immune response to SARS-CoV-2. The prospective study material was composed of cDNA or gDNA derived from T cells, B-cell-depleted T cells, or PBMCs.

Trimming removed 10 bases from V and 2 bases from J; the gene matches leave 13 bases unexplained. The CDR3, cysteine through phenylalanine, is 16 amino acids long. CDR3 DNA is the only sequence kept; it has 48 bases, read in frame from the first base. For CDR1 and CDR2, the germline V gene lists ENHRY and SYGVKD. Beyond this particular receptor, the publication reports: How much clinical and demographic metadata was included differed by source and by participant, and the metadata was provided uncurated.

In the prospective study, participants were about 18 to 95 years old, resided in approximately 22 geographic areas of the United States, and were enrolled through a virtual design. In the prospective study, participants were assigned to cohorts based on the clinical history participants reported in a screening survey and a study questionnaire. Recovered participants in ImmuneRACE Cohort 3 were defined as having two consecutive negative NP/OP PCR tests, clearance from a healthcare professional, or resolution of symptoms. Mobile phlebotomists in the prospective study collected whole blood, serum and a nasopharyngeal or oropharyngeal swab from every participant. Over a 2-month period, participants in the prospective study had the option of providing additional blood draws and questionnaires. Prospective study blood samples were shipped either frozen or at room temperature before DNA extraction.

The source of this sequence is a woman under 40 who had recovered from COVID-19. The sequenced material came from PBMCs or T cells enriched from blood (not recorded which). The receptor chain draws on TRBV10-3 and TRBJ2-4; TRBD2 agrees with 8 junctional bases. The CDR3 is CATAILADQTKNIQYF. The bases are TGTGCCACCGCGATACTAGCGGATCAAACCAAAAACATTCAGTACTTC.